This T cell receptor (beta chain) was sequenced during a study of human T cells and chemical hapten exposure. The CDR3 runs 11 residues. From germline, CDR1 is SNHLY and CDR2 FYNNEI. The germline V and J ends were trimmed by 5 bases and 6 bases, with 5 bases remaining between them. TCRdb reprocessed the RACE reads with MiXCR, giving one entry per CDR3 protein. There are a few hundred thousand distinct CDR3 sequences in the sample; under 6.5% occur only once, and around 5.8% lies in the top ten. Described time point: patch test 2, 6 weeks after DPC sensitization. Treatment specified: therapeutic diphenylcyclopropenone sensitization with weekly scalp DPC.

The V call is TRBV2, the J call TRBJ1-5; D remains unclear. The receptor was derived from a woman aged 18-29 years with alopecia areata. Some clones in this sample may be carry-over from other donors' samples. The source material was whole blood, sampled in connection with sensitization to the hapten diphenylcyclopropenone (DPC). Written as DNA, the CDR3 is TGTGCCAGCAGTCCCCGTCAGCCCCAGCATTTT. Its protein is CASSPRQPQHF.